The TCR beta chain under discussion was sequenced for a study of cytomegalovirus exposure and HLA in healthy donors. This CDR3 is 16 amino acids long. Germline CDR1 is SGHRS and CDR2 is YFSETQ. The junction had 2 bases not matched to a gene; V was cut back by 0 bases and J by 1 base. Using immunoSEQ multiplex PCR, the repertoire was profiled, and TCRdb retains in-frame clones only, with some absent. The sample shows around 220,000 clones, over 80% of them seen only once. On this clone itself: Its antigen is unknown.

Notes on the study in general: Researchers reported that a few CMV-associated chains were confirmed in vitro as CMV antigen-specific.

The TCR was taken from a woman in her twenties or thirties in good health and CMV-seropositive. Sequenced sample: PBMCs. The chain recombines TRBV5-1 with TRBJ2-3, with TRBD2 matching 10 bases. CDR3 coding DNA: TGCGCCAGCAGCTTGGCTAGCGGGAGAGGCACAGATACGCAGTATTTT. Its translation: CASSLASGRGTDTQYF.